The 3 T cell receptor beta chains reported below all come from one sample, sequenced in a study of shared clonotypes between healthy human individuals. The method was immunoSEQ multiplex PCR; TCRdb's version includes in-frame clones alone and lacks a portion of them. The sample gives under 600,000 clones, 95% to 98% of which show up once; 0.3% is in the top ten. It was CD45RO-negative cells, positively selected for CCR7, that made up naive CD8 cells, with terminally differentiated effector memory CD45RA+ cells excluded. Sequencing was carried out using naive CD8+ T cells sorted from blood. These receptors were collected from a young man in good health.

The chain has TRBV5-1 and TRBJ2-2; 7 bases line up with TRBD2. CDR1 and CDR2 (germline): SGHRS, YFSETQ. There are 14 residues in the CDR3. J gave up 6 bases and V 6 bases, and 8 bases lay outside the gene matches. The CDR3 bases are TGCGCCAGCATCGAGGGAGGGCCTGCCGGGGAGCTGTTTTTT. Protein product: CASIEGGPAGELFF.

This chain uses TRBV7-9 with TRBJ2-7; perhaps TRBD2 as D (5 bases). Germline V gene sequence: CDR1 SEHNR, CDR2 FQNEAQ (reference sequence). The germline V and J ends were trimmed by 3 bases and 2 bases, with 8 bases remaining between them. The CDR3 is 13 residues long. The CDR3 region has the DNA TGTGCCAGCAGCTTCGGGGTGACCTACGAGCAGTACTTC. This sequence encodes CASSFGVTYEQYF.

The chain recombines TRBV16 with TRBJ2-1, with 7 bases identical to TRBD2. The V gene's germline CDR1 is KGHSY and CDR2 FQNENV. The CDR3 consists of 14 residues. J was trimmed by 5 bases and V by 3 bases; bases with no gene match: 4. The CDR3: CASSHWEGDNEQFF. CDR3 nucleotides: TGTGCCAGCAGCCACTGGGAGGGTGACAATGAGCAGTTCTTC.